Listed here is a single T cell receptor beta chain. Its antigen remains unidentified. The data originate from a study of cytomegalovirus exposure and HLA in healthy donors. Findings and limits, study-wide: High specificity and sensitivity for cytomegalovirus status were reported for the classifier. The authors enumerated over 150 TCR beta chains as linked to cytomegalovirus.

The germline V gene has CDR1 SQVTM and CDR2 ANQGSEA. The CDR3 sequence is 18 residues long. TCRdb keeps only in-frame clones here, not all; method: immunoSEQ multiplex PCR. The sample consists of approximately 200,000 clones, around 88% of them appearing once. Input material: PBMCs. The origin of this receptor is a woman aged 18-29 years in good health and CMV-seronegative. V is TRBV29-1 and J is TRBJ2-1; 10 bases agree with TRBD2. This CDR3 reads CSSLGLATGVLSYNEQFF. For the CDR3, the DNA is TGCAGTTCCCTGGGACTAGCGACGGGAGTCCTCTCCTACAATGAGCAGTTCTTC.